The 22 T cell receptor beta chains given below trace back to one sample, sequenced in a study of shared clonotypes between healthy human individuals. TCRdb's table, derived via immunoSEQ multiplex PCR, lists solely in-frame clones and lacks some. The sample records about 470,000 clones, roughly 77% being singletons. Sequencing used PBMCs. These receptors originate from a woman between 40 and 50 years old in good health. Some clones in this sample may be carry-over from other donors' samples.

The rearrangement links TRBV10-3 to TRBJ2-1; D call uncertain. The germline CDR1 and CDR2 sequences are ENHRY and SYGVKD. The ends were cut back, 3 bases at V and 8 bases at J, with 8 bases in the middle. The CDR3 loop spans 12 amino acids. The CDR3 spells CAISEKGHEQFF. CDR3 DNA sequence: TGTGCCATCAGTGAAAAGGGCCATGAGCAGTTCTTC.

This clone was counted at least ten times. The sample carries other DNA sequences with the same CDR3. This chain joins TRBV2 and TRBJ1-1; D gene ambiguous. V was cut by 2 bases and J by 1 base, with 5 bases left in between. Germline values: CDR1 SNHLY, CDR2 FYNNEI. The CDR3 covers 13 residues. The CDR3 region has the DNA TGTGCCAGCAGTGAACTACCGAACACTGAAGCTTTCTTT. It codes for CASSELPNTEAFF.

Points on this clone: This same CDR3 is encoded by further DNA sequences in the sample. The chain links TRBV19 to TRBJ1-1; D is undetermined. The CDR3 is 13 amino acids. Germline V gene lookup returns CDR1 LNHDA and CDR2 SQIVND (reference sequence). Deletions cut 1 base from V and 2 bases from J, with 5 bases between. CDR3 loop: CASSIAKNTEAFF. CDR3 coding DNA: TGTGCCAGTAGTATAGCAAAAAACACTGAAGCTTTCTTT.

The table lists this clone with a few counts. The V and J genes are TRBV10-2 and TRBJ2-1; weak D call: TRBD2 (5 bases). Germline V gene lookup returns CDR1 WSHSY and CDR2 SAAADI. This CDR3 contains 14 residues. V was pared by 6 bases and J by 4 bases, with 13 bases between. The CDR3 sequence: CASRGGGLYNEQFF. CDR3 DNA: TGCGCCAGCAGAGGAGGAGGCTTATACAATGAGCAGTTCTTC.

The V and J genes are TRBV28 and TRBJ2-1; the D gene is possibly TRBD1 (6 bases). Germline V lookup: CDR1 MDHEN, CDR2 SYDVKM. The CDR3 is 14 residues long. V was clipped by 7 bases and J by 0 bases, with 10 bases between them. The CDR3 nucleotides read TGTGCCAGCACCCTAGGGGGCTCCTACAATGAGCAGTTCTTC. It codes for CASTLGGSYNEQFF.

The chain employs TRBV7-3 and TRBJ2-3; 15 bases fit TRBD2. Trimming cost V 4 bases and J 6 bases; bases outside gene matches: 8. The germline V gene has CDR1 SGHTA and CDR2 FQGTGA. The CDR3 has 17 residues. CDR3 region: CASSSGLAGGPGDTQYF. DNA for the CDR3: TGTGCCAGCAGCTCCGGACTAGCGGGAGGGCCAGGGGATACGCAGTATTTT. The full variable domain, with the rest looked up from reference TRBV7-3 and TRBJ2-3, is GAGVSQTPSNKVTEKGKYVELRCDPISGHTALYWYRQSLGQGPEFLIYFQGTGAADDSGLPNDRFFAVRPEGSVSTLKIQRTERGDSAVYLCASSSGLAGGPGDTQYFGPGTRLTVL.

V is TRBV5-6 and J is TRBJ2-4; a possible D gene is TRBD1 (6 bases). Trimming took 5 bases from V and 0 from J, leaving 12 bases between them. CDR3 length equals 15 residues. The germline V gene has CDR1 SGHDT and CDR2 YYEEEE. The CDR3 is CASRETGRAKNIQYF. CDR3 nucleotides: TGTGCCAGCAGGGAAACAGGGCGAGCCAAAAACATTCAGTACTTC.

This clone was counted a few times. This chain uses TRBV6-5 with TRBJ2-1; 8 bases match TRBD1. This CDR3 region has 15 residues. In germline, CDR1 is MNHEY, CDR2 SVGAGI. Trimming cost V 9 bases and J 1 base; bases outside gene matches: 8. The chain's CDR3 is CASSPQGESYNEQFF. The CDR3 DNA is TGTGCCAGTTCCCCACAGGGGGAATCCTACAATGAGCAGTTCTTC.

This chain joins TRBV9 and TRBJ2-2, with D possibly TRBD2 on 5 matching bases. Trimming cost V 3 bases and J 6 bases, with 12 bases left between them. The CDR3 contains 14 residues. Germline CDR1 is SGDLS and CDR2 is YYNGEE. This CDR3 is CASSARGMPGELFF. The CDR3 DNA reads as TGTGCCAGCAGCGCTAGAGGGATGCCCGGGGAGCTGTTTTTT.

The DNA for the CDR3 is TGTGCCAGCAGCTTAAGGGGCGGGACCGAGCAGTACTTC. Translation: CASSLRGGTEQYF. This chain joins TRBV7-9 and TRBJ2-7; weak D call: TRBD2 (6 bases). Germline assignment: CDR1 SEHNR and CDR2 FQNEAQ (reference sequence). This CDR3 spans 13 amino acids. Trimming left V 2 bases short and J 6 bases short, with 11 bases between. The full variable domain, rest sourced from reference TRBV7-9 and TRBJ2-7, is DTGVSQNPRHKITKRGQNVTFRCDPISEHNRLYWYRQTLGQGPEFLTYFQNEAQLEKSRLLSDRFSAERPKGSFSTLEIQRTEQGDSAMYLCASSLRGGTEQYFGPGTRLTVT.

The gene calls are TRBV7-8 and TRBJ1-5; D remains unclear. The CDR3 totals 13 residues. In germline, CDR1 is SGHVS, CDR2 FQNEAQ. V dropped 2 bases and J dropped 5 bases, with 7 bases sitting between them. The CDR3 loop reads CASSLRGHQPQHF. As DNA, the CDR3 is TGTGCCAGCAGCTTACGGGGTCATCAGCCCCAGCATTTT.

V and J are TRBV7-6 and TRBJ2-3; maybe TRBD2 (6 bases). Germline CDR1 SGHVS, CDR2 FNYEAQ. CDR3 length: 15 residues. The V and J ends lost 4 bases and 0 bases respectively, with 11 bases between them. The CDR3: CASSSGLYSTDTQYF. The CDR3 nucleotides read TGTGCCAGCAGCTCGGGACTCTATAGCACAGATACGCAGTATTTT.

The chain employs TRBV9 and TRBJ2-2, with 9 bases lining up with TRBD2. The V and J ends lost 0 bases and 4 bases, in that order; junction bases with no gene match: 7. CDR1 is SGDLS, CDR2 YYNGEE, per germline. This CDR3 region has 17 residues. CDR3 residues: CASSVAVLAGSTGELFF. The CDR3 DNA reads TGTGCCAGCAGCGTAGCTGTCCTAGCGGGAAGCACCGGGGAGCTGTTTTTT.

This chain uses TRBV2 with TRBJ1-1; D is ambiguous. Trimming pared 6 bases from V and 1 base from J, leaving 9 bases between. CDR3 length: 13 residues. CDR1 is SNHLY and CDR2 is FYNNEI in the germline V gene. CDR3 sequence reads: CASSYNPNTEAFF. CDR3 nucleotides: TGTGCCAGCAGCTACAACCCGAACACTGAAGCTTTCTTT. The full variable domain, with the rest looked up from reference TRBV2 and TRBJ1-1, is EPEVTQTPSHQVTQMGQEVILRCVPISNHLYFYWYRQILGQKVEFLVSFYNNEISEKSEIFDDQFSVERPDGSNFTLKIRSTKLEDSAMYFCASSYNPNTEAFFGQGTRLTVV.

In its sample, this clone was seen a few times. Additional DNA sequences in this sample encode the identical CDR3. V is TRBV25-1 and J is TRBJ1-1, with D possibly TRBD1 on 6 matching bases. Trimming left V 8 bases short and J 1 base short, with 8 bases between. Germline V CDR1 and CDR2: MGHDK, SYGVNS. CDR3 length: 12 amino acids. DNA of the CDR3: TGTGCCAGCCGGGGGCAGAACACTGAAGCTTTCTTT. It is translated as CASRGQNTEAFF. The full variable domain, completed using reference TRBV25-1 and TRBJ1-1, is EADIYQTPRYLVIGTGKKITLECSQTMGHDKMYWYQQDPGMELHLIHYSYGVNSTEKGDLSSESTVSRIRTEHFPLTLESARPSHTSQYLCASRGQNTEAFFGQGTRLTVV.

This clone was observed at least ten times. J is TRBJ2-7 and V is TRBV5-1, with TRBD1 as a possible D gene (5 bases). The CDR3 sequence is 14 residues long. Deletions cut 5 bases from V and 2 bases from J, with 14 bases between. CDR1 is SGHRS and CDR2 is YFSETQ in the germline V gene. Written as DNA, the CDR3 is TGCGCCAGCAGTTACACAGGTCTTCCCTACGAGCAGTACTTC. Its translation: CASSYTGLPYEQYF. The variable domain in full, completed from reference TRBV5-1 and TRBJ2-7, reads KAGVTQTPRYLIKTRGQQVTLSCSPISGHRSVSWYQQTPGQGLQFLFEYFSETQRNKGNFPGRFSGRQFSNSRSEMNVSTLELGDSALYLCASSYTGLPYEQYFGPGTRLTVT.

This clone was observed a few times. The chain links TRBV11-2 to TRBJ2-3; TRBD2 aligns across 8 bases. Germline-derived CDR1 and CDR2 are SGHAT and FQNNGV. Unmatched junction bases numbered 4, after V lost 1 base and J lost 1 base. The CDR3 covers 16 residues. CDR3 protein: CASSLGAGAGTDTQYF. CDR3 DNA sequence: TGTGCCAGCAGCTTAGGAGCGGGGGCTGGCACAGATACGCAGTATTTT.

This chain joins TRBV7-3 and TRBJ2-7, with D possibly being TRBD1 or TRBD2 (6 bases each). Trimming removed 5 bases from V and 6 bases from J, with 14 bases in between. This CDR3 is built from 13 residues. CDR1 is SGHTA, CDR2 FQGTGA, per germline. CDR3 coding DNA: TGTGCCAGCAGCCTAGATGGGGGGCGCGAGCAGTACTTC. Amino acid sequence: CASSLDGGREQYF.

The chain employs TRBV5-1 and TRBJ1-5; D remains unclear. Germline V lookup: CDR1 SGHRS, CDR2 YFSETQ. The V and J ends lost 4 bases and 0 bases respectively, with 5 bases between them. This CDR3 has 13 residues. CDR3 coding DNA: TGCGCCAGCAGCATTAATAGCAATCAGCCCCAGCATTTT. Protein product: CASSINSNQPQHF.

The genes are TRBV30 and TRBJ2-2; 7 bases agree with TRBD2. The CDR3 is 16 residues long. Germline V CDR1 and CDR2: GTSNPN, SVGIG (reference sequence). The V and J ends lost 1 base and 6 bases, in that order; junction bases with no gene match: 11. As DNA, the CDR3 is TGTGCCTGGAGTGACTGGGTGGGAGGGCCGGCCGGGGAGCTGTTTTTT. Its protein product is CAWSDWVGGPAGELFF. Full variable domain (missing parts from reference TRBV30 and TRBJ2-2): SQTIHQWPATLVQPVGSPLSLECTVEGTSNPNLYWYRQAAGRGLQLLFYSVGIGQISSEVPQNLSASRPQDRQFILSSKKLLLSDSGFYLCAWSDWVGGPAGELFFGEGSRLTVL.

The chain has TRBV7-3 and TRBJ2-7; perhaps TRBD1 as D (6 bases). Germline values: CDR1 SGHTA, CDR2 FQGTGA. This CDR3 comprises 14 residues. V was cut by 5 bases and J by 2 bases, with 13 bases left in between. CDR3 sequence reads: CASSRDKLPYEQYF. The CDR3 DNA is TGTGCCAGCAGCCGGGACAAGCTTCCCTACGAGCAGTACTTC.

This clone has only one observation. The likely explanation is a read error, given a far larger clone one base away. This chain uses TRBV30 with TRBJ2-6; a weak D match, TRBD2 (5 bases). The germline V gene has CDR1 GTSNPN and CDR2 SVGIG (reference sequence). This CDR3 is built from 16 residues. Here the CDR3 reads CAWGVTGFSGANVLTF. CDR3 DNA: TGTGCCTGGGGTGTTACGGGGTTCTCTGGGGCCAACGTCCTGACTTTC.